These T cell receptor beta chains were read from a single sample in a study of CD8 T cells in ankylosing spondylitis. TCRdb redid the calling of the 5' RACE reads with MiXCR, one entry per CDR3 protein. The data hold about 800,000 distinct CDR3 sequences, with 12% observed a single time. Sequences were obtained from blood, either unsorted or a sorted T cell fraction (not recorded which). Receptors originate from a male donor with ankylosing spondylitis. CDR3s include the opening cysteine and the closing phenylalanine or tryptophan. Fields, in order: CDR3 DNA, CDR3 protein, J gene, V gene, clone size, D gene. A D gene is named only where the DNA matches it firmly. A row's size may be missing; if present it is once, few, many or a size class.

TGTACCAGCAGTTCCCCTAGGACAGGGGTTACTACCTACGAGCAGTACTTC	CTSSSPRTGVTTYEQYF	TRBJ2-7	TRBV12-3/TRBV12-4	few	TRBD1
TGTGCCAGCAGCTTGGGCAGAAGGGGGGAGCAGTTCTTC	CASSLGRRGEQFF	TRBJ2-1	TRBV5-6	NA	NA
TGTGCCAGCAGTCCTCTCGACGGTAGCAATCAGCCCCAGCATTTT	CASSPLDGSNQPQHF	TRBJ1-5	TRBV7-9	NA	NA
TGCGCCAGCAGTTGGGGCACAGGACAGAATTACGAGCAGTACTTC	CASSWGTGQNYEQYF	TRBJ2-7	TRBV4-3	many	NA
TGCAGTGCTCCCGACAAACCGAACACTGAAGCTTTCTTT	CSAPDKPNTEAFF	TRBJ1-1	TRBV20-1	few	NA
TGCAGCGTTTCAATGGACAGGGGGCACTATGGCTACACCTTC	CSVSMDRGHYGYTF	TRBJ1-2	TRBV29-1	many	TRBD1
TGTGCCAGCAGCTTAGTTGTCGTGAAGCGGGCCCACTACGAGCAGTACTTC	CASSLVVVKRAHYEQYF	TRBJ2-7	TRBV7-2	few	NA
TGCAGTGCTACCCTTAGTACTAGCGGGGGCCCCCGGTACTTC	CSATLSTSGGPRYF	TRBJ2-7	TRBV20-1	NA	TRBD2
TGTGCCAGCAGTTTAGCACAGGGGTTGGGCAATGAGCAGTTCTTC	CASSLAQGLGNEQFF	TRBJ2-1	TRBV6-2/TRBV6-3	NA	TRBD1
TGTGCCAGCAGCTTAGAAGGGGATAGGGCCCAGTACTTC	CASSLEGDRAQYF	TRBJ2-5	TRBV11-1	NA	NA
TGTGCCAGCAGCCAATTTGCCGGGACTAGCGGGGGGGCTGGAGGGTACGAGCAGTACTTC	CASSQFAGTSGGAGGYEQYF	TRBJ2-7	TRBV4-2	few	TRBD2
TGCAGCGGTTTTGACAGTGGAGGGTCGGATACGCAGTATTTT	CSGFDSGGSDTQYF	TRBJ2-3	TRBV29-1	many	NA
TGCAGTGCTAGAGGAGCGAGGGTCCAAGAGACCCAGTACTTC	CSARGARVQETQYF	TRBJ2-5	TRBV20-1	NA	NA
TGTGCCAGCAGCTTAGTTTCAGGGGCTAGCAATCAGCCCCAGCATTTT	CASSLVSGASNQPQHF	TRBJ1-5	TRBV11-2	NA	NA
TGTGCCAGCAGTGGGTGGGGATCACCCCTCCACTTT	CASSGWGSPLHF	TRBJ1-6	TRBV27	few	NA
TGTGCCATGGCCGGGACAGGGGCCCACGAGCAGTACTTC	CAMAGTGAHEQYF	TRBJ2-7	TRBV10-3	many	TRBD1
TGTGCCAGCAGCCAACCGGGACGGGGATCGTACGAGCAGTACTTC	CASSQPGRGSYEQYF	TRBJ2-7	TRBV4-2	many	NA
TGTGCCAGCAGCCAAGATGACAGGGGTTCCTACGAGCAGTACTTC	CASSQDDRGSYEQYF	TRBJ2-7	TRBV4-2	many	TRBD1
TGTGCCTTAGGGGGGCGCGCCACAGATACGCAGTATTTT	CALGGRATDTQYF	TRBJ2-3	TRBV12-3/TRBV12-4	NA	NA
TGTGCCAGCAGCCGGGACAGGGGGCAGGGGGAGCTGTTTTTT	CASSRDRGQGELFF	TRBJ2-2	TRBV4-2	few	TRBD1
TGTGCCAGCAGCCATACTTCTAGCGACACTGAAGCTTTCTTT	CASSHTSSDTEAFF	TRBJ1-1	TRBV11-1	NA	NA
TGTGCCACCAGTGATTCCCGGTGGGAGGCCTACAATGAGCAGTTCTTC	CATSDSRWEAYNEQFF	TRBJ2-1	TRBV24-1	NA	NA
TGTGCCAGCAGTTTATCAGCAGGGAACGAGCAGTACTTC	CASSLSAGNEQYF	TRBJ2-7	TRBV27	NA	NA
TGTGCCAGCAGCGGGACAGCCGGTTCGCCCCAGCATTTT	CASSGTAGSPQHF	TRBJ1-5	TRBV6-1	few	TRBD1
TGCAGTGCCCGAGGGGGAGGGGGAAGCTCCTACGAGCAGTACTTC	CSARGGGGSSYEQYF	TRBJ2-7	TRBV20-1	few	NA
TGCAGTGCTAGTGGGGGTCCGACAGGGACCACTGAAGCTTTCTTT	CSASGGPTGTTEAFF	TRBJ1-1	TRBV20-1	NA	TRBD1
TGTGCCAGCAGTTTAATGGTCGCTAACTATGGCTACACCTTC	CASSLMVANYGYTF	TRBJ1-2	TRBV12-3/TRBV12-4	NA	NA
TGTGCCAGCAGCTTGGACCTTTCCCAAGAGACCCAGTACTTC	CASSLDLSQETQYF	TRBJ2-5	TRBV5-6	many	NA
TGTGCCACCAGCACCCCGGGACAGGGGACTATTACCAATGGCTACACCTTC	CATSTPGQGTITNGYTF	TRBJ1-2	TRBV15	few	TRBD1
TGCAGTGCTGGGACTAGTATGAACATTCAGTACTTC	CSAGTSMNIQYF	TRBJ2-4	TRBV20-1	few	TRBD2
TGTGCCAGCAGCTTCCCGAGCCAAAGGGGGACAGGTGAGCAGTTCTTC	CASSFPSQRGTGEQFF	TRBJ2-1	TRBV5-6	NA	TRBD1
TGTGCCAGCAGCGGGACTCAACAATATGGCTACACCTTC	CASSGTQQYGYTF	TRBJ1-2	TRBV7-9	few	NA
TGCAGTGCTAGTCGACTACCGTTGTACAATGAGCAGTTCTTC	CSASRLPLYNEQFF	TRBJ2-1	TRBV20-1	many	NA
TGTGCCTGGAGTGTAGGGACCTACAATGAGCAGTTCTTC	CAWSVGTYNEQFF	TRBJ2-1	TRBV30	many	NA
TGCAGTGCAGAGATCGGAGATACGCAGTATTTT	CSAEIGDTQYF	TRBJ2-3	TRBV20-1	many	NA
TGCAGTGCTAGAGTCCCGGGCCTTCTCGCTGAAGCTTTCTTT	CSARVPGLLAEAFF	TRBJ1-1	TRBV20-1	NA	NA
TGTGCCAGCAAGGAGAAGTACTATGGCTACACCTTC	CASKEKYYGYTF	TRBJ1-2	TRBV7-9	many	NA
TGTGCCAGCAGCCGCGATTCCGCCACCGGGGAGCTGTTTTTT	CASSRDSATGELFF	TRBJ2-2	TRBV5-6	many	NA
TGTGCCTGGAGTGCCGGGAATAGCAAGACCCAGTACTTC	CAWSAGNSKTQYF	TRBJ2-5	TRBV30	NA	NA
TGCAGTGCCCTCCCTAGCGGGAGGGCCTACGAGCAGTACTTC	CSALPSGRAYEQYF	TRBJ2-7	TRBV20-1	few	TRBD2
TGTGCCTGGAGTGTACCCCCCCAGGGAAGATACGAGCAGTACTTC	CAWSVPPQGRYEQYF	TRBJ2-7	TRBV30	NA	NA
TGTGCCAGCAGCTTTTGGGGGACTCAGCCCCAGCATTTT	CASSFWGTQPQHF	TRBJ1-5	TRBV5-5	few	NA